These 18 T cell receptor beta chains were all obtained from the same sample, sequenced in a study of beta chain features in type 1 diabetes. Their cognate antigens are unknown. Isolated RNA was reverse transcribed in full, so expressed TCRB transcripts were sequenced. Produced via immunoSEQ multiplex PCR; TCRdb's table is partial and in-frame only. The sample carries 300,000 to 400,000 clones, roughly 8.8% recorded once. Overall study results and limits: Moderate yet significant TCRB CDR3 shortening was seen in Type 1 diabetes patients in all four CD4+ subsets.

Material for sequencing was central memory CD4+ T cells from blood. All receptors come from a man aged 30 to 45 with type 1 diabetes.

This clone occurred a few times. The chain has TRBV29-1 and TRBJ2-3; 7 positions match TRBD1. The CDR3 extends over 14 amino acids. The V gene end was trimmed by 6 bases and the J gene end by 2 bases; junction bases not matched to a gene: 8. CDR1 is SQVTM, CDR2 ANQGSEA, per germline. The CDR3 reads CSVTGEGATDTQYF. CDR3 sequence (DNA): TGCAGCGTCACAGGGGAAGGAGCCACAGATACGCAGTATTTT.

This sequence joins TRBV1 and TRBJ1-4; no DNA check was done on the table's D call, TRBD1. TRBV1 is an annotated pseudogene. The CDR3 loop spans 18 amino acids. In DNA form, the CDR3 reads TGCACCAGCAGCCAAGAGGGGACAAAGCCTAAAGGGGGTGAAAAACTGTTTTTT. This gives the protein CTSSQEGTKPKGGEKLFF.

This clone has a count of ten or more. This chain connects TRBV29-1 to TRBJ1-1; TRBD1 matches 11 bases. The V segment lost 6 bases and the J segment 3 bases; nucleotides outside the gene matches: 6. This CDR3 is built from 14 residues. From germline, CDR1 is SQVTM and CDR2 ANQGSEA. The DNA of the CDR3 is TGCAGCGTCCGGACAGGGGGCTTGGACACTGAAGCTTTCTTT. Translation gives CSVRTGGLDTEAFF.

This clone occurred a few times. The chain joins TRBV6-5 to TRBJ1-1, with D unclear. This CDR3 contains 14 residues. Germline V gives CDR1 MNHEY, CDR2 SVGAGI. Trimming shortened V by 2 bases and J by 5 bases, and 12 bases separated the two germline ends. The CDR3 sequence: CASSYAQAATEAFF. The CDR3 region has the DNA TGTGCCAGCAGTTACGCGCAAGCGGCGACTGAAGCTTTCTTT.

This clone appeared a few times. The chain recombines TRBV4-3 with TRBJ1-1; D is possibly TRBD1 (6 bases). The CDR3 consists of 14 residues. V lost 0 bases and J 3 bases, leaving 8 bases between the germline ends. Germline values: CDR1 LGHNA, CDR2 YSLEER. CDR3 region: CASSQENRDTEAFF. The CDR3 coding sequence is TGCGCCAGCAGCCAAGAAAACAGGGACACTGAAGCTTTCTTT.

This chain connects TRBV4-3 to TRBJ1-2; perhaps TRBD1 as D (6 bases). The V and J ends lost 3 bases and 1 base respectively, with 12 bases between them. The CDR3 runs 15 residues. Per the germline V gene, CDR1 is LGHNA and CDR2 is YSLEER. CDR3 residues: CASSQGGEINYGYTF. CDR3 nucleotide sequence: TGCGCCAGCAGCCAGGGGGGCGAGATTAACTATGGCTACACCTTC.

This clone showed up many times. The rearrangement links TRBV28 to TRBJ2-1; TRBD1 or TRBD2 may be the D gene (5 bases each). V lost 5 bases and J lost 10, with 15 bases in between. The CDR3 sequence is 13 residues long. From germline, CDR1 is MDHEN and CDR2 SYDVKM. CDR3 sequence: CASSPQARVEQFF. CDR3 bases: TGTGCCAGCAGTCCACAGGCGCGGGTGGAGCAGTTCTTC.

This clone was observed a few times. The chain has TRBV7-8 and TRBJ1-1; D not certain. Germline V gives CDR1 SGHVS, CDR2 FQNEAQ. The CDR3 sequence is 14 residues long. Trimming removed 1 base at V and 6 bases at J, with 12 bases between. The CDR3 sequence is CASSLVSGSAEAFF. The CDR3 DNA reads as TGTGCCAGCAGCTTAGTGTCTGGTAGCGCTGAAGCTTTCTTT.

The rearrangement uses TRBV5-6 and TRBJ1-2, with TRBD1 identical over 12 bases. J gave up 9 bases and V 1 base, and 7 bases lay outside the gene matches. The CDR3 totals 15 residues. The germline V gene encodes CDR1 SGHDT and CDR2 YYEEEE. In nucleotides, the CDR3 is TGTGCCAGCAGCTTGACGGGACAGGGGGCCCCTAGCTACACCTTC. It codes for CASSLTGQGAPSYTF.

The gene calls are TRBV6-6 and TRBJ1-5; no clear D. The CDR3 extends over 14 amino acids. Between the trimmed V and J ends, which lost 7 bases and 2 bases, there was a span of 12 bases. The germline CDR1 and CDR2 sequences are MNHNY and SVGAGI (reference sequence). The CDR3 sequence: CASIPRRGNQPQHF. The CDR3 DNA reads as TGTGCCAGCATCCCACGGAGGGGCAATCAGCCCCAGCATTTT.

The rearrangement joins TRBV4-3 to TRBJ2-3, with a possible D match to TRBD1 (6 bases). Per germline, CDR1 LGHNA and CDR2 YSLEER. The CDR3 consists of 17 residues. V lost 3 bases and J lost 4, with 20 bases in between. CDR3 nucleotide sequence: TGCGCCAGCAGCCACACCCCGCCCAGGGGACAAGCAGATACGCAGTATTTT. Translating gives CASSHTPPRGQADTQYF.

V gene TRBV28 combines with J gene TRBJ1-5, with D tentatively TRBD1 (5 bases). Germline-derived CDR1 and CDR2 are MDHEN and SYDVKM. The V and J ends lost 8 bases and 4 bases respectively, with 15 bases between them. The CDR3 covers 14 residues. In DNA form, the CDR3 reads TGTGCCAGCGGCCTAACAGGTAAAAATCAGCCCCAGCATTTT. Amino acids: CASGLTGKNQPQHF.

Many counts were recorded for this clone. J is TRBJ1-1 and V is TRBV14, with 9 bases that match TRBD1. CDR3 length: 13 amino acids. The germline V gene has CDR1 SGHDN and CDR2 FVKESK. With 6 bases clipped from V and 5 bases from J, the junction kept 4 bases outside the gene matches. The CDR3 DNA sequence: TGTGCCAGCAGGGGACAGGGTTGGACTGAAGCTTTCTTT. This translates into CASRGQGWTEAFF.

The chain uses TRBV5-1 and TRBJ2-2; D uncertain. Germline V CDR1 and CDR2: SGHRS, YFSETQ. V was clipped by 0 bases and J by 5 bases, with 8 bases between them. This CDR3 is 14 amino acids long. CDR3 nucleotide sequence: TGCGCCAGCAGCTTGGTGGATTATACCGGGGAGCTGTTTTTT. Translating gives CASSLVDYTGELFF.

This clone was observed a few times. The same CDR3 also results from other DNA sequences found in this sample. This chain connects TRBV5-1 to TRBJ2-7; D is uncertain. V dropped 4 bases and J dropped 3 bases, with 5 bases sitting between them. Germline values: CDR1 SGHRS, CDR2 YFSETQ. The length of the CDR3 is 11 residues. The CDR3 loop is CASSENYEQYF. DNA for the CDR3: TGCGCCAGCAGCGAGAACTACGAGCAGTACTTC. Full variable domain (outside the CDR3, taken from reference TRBV5-1 and TRBJ2-7): KAGVTQTPRYLIKTRGQQVTLSCSPISGHRSVSWYQQTPGQGLQFLFEYFSETQRNKGNFPGRFSGRQFSNSRSEMNVSTLELGDSALYLCASSENYEQYFGPGTRLTVT.

The V call is TRBV7-2, the J call TRBJ1-1, with unresolved D. This CDR3 has 14 residues. V was clipped by 1 base and J by 8 bases, with 14 bases between them. Germline-derived CDR1 and CDR2 are SGHTA and FQGNSA. CDR3 region: CASSLGSGSKEAFF. CDR3 nucleotide sequence: TGTGCCAGCAGCTTAGGGTCGGGCAGTAAAGAAGCTTTCTTT.

This clone was counted at least ten times. The chain couples TRBV19 to TRBJ1-5; no clear D gene. CDR3 length: 13 amino acids. Germline V gene data show CDR1 as LNHDA and CDR2 as SQIVND (reference sequence). V lost 3 bases and J 5 bases, leaving 8 bases between the germline ends. CDR3 sequence (DNA): TGTGCCAGTAGTATGCTGGACGATCAGCCCCAGCATTTT. This gives the protein CASSMLDDQPQHF. Full variable domain (outside the CDR3, taken from reference TRBV19 and TRBJ1-5): DGGITQSPKYLFRKEGQNVTLSCEQNLNHDAMYWYRQDPGQGLRLIYYSQIVNDFQKGDIAEGYSVSREKKESFPLTVTSAQKNPTAFYLCASSMLDDQPQHFGDGTRLSIL.

The chain recombines TRBV27 with TRBJ2-7, with a tentative D call TRBD2 (5 bases). The CDR3 is made up of 15 amino acids. The V gene lost 5 bases and the J gene lost 2 bases, with 16 bases spanning the gap. Germline V gene data show CDR1 as MNHEY and CDR2 as SMNVEV (reference sequence). For the CDR3, the DNA is TGTGCCAGCAGTCCTGACTATTTTTCCGCCTACGAGCAGTACTTC. It translates to CASSPDYFSAYEQYF.